The 3 T cell receptor beta chains in this list originate from one sample, sequenced in a study of T cell repertoires in cytomegalovirus infection. Each CDR3 protein gets one entry after TCRdb re-called the reads with MiXCR. The sample includes roughly 920,000 distinct CDR3 sequences, about 33% seen only once; the top ten take about an eighth. No antigen has been assigned to these receptors. The specimen was cultured CD8+ T cells from PBMCs, collected from culture after CMV antigen stimulation. The receptors shown here come from a human donor in good health (CMV status not recorded). Some clones in this sample may be carry-over from other donors' samples.

V and J are TRBV7-6 and TRBJ2-7; a possible D gene is TRBD2 (7 bases). Between the trimmed V and J ends, which lost 5 bases and 1 base, there was a span of 15 bases. The CDR3 sequence is 15 residues long. Looked up from germline, CDR1 is SGHVS and CDR2 is FNYEAQ. This CDR3 is CASSIQGGGSYEQYF. The CDR3 nucleotides read TGTGCCAGCAGCATACAGGGAGGGGGATCCTACGAGCAGTACTTC.

V and J are TRBV3-1 and TRBJ1-1, with a possible D match to TRBD1 (5 bases). Trimming took 5 bases from V and 2 from J, leaving 12 bases between them. CDR3 length: 14 amino acids. Germline CDR1 reads LGHDT; CDR2 reads YNNKEL (reference sequence). CDR3 DNA sequence: TGTGCCAGCAGCAATCGACAGAATAACACTGAAGCTTTCTTT. Translated, it gives CASSNRQNNTEAFF.

This clonotype was seen many times. The chain couples TRBV7-9 to TRBJ2-7; D may be TRBD2 (5 bases). V was pared by 5 bases and J by 0 bases, with 8 bases between. The germline V gene has CDR1 SEHNR and CDR2 FQNEAQ (reference sequence). CDR3 size: 13 residues. The CDR3 DNA reads TGTGCCAGCAGCGCGCGGGCCTCCTACGAGCAGTACGTC. It encodes CASSARASYEQYV.